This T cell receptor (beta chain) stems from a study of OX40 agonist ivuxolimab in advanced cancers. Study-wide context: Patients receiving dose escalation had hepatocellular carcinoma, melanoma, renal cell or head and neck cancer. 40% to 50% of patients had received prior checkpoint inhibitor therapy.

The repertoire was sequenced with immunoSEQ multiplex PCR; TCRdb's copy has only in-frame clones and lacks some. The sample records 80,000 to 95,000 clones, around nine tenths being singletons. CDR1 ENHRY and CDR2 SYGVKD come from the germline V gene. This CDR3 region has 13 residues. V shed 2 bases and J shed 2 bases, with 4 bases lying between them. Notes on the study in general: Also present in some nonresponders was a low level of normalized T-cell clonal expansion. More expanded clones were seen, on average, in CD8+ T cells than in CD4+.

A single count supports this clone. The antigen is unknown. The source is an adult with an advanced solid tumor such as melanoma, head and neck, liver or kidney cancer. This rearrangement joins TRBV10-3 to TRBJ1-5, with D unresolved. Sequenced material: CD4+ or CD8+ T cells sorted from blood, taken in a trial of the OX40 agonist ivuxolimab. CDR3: CAISELGNQPQHF. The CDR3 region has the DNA TGTGCCATCAGTGAGCTAGGCAATCAGCCCCAGCATTTT.